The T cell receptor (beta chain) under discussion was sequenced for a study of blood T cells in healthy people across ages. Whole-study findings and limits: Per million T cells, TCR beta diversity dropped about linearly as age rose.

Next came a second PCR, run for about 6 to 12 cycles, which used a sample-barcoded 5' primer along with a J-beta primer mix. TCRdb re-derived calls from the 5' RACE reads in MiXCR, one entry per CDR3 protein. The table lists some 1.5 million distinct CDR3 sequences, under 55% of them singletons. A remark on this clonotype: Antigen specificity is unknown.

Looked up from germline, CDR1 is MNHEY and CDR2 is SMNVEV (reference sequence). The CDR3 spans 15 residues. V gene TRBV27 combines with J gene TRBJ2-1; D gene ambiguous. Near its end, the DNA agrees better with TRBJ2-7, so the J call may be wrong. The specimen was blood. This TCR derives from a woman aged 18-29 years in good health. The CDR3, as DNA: TGTGCCAGCAGTTTCGACCAGTACTCTTACAATGAGCAGTACTTC. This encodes CASSFDQYSYNEQYF.